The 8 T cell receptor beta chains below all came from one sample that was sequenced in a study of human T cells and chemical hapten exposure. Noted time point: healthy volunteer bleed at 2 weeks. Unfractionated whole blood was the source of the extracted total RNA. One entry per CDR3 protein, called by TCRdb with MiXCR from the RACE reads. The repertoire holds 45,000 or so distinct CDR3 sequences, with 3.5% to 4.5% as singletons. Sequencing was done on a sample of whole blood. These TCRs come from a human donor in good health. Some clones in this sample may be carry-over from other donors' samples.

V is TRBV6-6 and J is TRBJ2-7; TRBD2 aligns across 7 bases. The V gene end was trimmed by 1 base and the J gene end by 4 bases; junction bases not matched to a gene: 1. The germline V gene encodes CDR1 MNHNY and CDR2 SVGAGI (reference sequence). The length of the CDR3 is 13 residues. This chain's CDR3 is CASSYFGGYEQYF. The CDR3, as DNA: TGTGCCAGCAGTTACTTCGGGGGGTACGAGCAGTACTTC.

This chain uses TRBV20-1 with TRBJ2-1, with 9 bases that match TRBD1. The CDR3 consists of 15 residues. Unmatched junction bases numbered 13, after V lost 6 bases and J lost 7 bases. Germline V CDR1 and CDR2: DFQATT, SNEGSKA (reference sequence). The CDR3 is CSATSEDRGRNEQFF. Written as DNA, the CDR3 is TGCAGTGCCACTAGCGAGGACAGGGGAAGAAATGAGCAGTTCTTC.

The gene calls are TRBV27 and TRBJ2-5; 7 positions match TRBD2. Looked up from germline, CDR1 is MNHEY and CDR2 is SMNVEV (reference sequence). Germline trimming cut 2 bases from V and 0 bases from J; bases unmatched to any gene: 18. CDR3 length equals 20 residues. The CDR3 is CASSLTPAGTHKGYQETQYF. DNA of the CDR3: TGTGCCAGCAGTTTAACCCCAGCGGGAACCCATAAGGGGTACCAAGAGACCCAGTACTTC.

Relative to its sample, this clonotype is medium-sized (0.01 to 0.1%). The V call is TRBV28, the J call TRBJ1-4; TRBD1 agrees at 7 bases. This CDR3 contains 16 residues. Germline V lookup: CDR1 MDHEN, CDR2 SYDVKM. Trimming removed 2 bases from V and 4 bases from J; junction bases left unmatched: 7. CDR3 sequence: CASSLSDRVRNEKLFF. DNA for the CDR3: TGTGCCAGCAGTTTAAGCGACAGGGTCCGTAATGAAAAACTGTTTTTT.

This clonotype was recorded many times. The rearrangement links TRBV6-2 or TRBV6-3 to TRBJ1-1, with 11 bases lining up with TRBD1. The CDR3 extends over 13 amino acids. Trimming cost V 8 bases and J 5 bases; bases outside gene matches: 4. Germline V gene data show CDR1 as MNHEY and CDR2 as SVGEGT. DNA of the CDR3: TGTGCCAGCTGGGACAGGGGGTATACTGAAGCTTTCTTT. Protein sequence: CASWDRGYTEAFF.

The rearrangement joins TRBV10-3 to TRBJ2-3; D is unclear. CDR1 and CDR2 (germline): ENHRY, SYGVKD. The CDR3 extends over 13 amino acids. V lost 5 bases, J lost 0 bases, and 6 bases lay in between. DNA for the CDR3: TGTGCCATCAGTCCCCCTAGCACAGATACGCAGTATTTT. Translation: CAISPPSTDTQYF.

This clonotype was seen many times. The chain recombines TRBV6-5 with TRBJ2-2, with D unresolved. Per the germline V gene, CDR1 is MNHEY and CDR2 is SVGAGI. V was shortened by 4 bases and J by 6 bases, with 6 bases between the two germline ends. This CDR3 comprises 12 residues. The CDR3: CASSFGSGELFF. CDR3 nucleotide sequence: TGTGCCAGCAGTTTCGGGTCCGGGGAGCTGTTTTTT.

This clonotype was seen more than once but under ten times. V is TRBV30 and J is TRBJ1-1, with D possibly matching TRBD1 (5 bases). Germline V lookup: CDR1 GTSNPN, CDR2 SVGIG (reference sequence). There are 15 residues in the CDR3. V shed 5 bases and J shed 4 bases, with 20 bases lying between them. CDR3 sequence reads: CAWFTRLDTSTEAFF. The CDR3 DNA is TGTGCCTGGTTTACCCGTCTGGACACGTCCACTGAAGCTTTCTTT.